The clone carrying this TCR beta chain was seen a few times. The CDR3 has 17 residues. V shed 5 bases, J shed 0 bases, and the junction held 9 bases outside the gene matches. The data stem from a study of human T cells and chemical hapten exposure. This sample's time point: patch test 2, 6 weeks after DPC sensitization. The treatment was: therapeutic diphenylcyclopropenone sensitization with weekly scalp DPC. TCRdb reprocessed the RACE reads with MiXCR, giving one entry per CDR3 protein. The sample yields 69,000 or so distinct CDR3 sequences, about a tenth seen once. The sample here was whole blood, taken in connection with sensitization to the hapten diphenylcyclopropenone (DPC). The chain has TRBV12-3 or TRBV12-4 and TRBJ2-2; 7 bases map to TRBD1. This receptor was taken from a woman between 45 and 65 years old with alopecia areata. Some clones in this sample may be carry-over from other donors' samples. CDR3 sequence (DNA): TGTGCCAGCAGTCGATCGACAGGGAACGCGAACACCGGGGAGCTGTTTTTT. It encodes CASSRSTGNANTGELFF.